This T cell receptor beta chain was sequenced during a study of regulatory T cells in long-lasting Graves disease. V was shortened by 2 bases and J by 2 bases, with 13 bases between the two germline ends. CDR1 and CDR2 from the germline V gene are MDHEN and SYDVKM. This CDR3 has 15 residues. Study-level findings and limits: Among the persistent patients, 2,500 to 3,000 public clonotypes were shared, more than the approximately 960 shared among new patients. Favored usage of TRBV28, TRBJ1-2 and TRBJ2-5 was recorded in persistent disease. Small numbers of samples may have cut accuracy.

This clonotype has at least ten counts. Its specificity is unknown. Indicated time point: persistent/refractory GD, antithyroid drugs over 5 years with positive TRAb. RNA extracted from PBMCs served as the sequencing template. Arm-PCR of CDR3 regions and iRepertoire HTBI primers were used to build TCR beta libraries. In the authors' methods: Among the samples, approximately 60 TRBV and 14 TRBJ segments were identified. TCRdb re-derived calls from the multiplex PCR reads in MiXCR, one entry per CDR3 protein. TCRdb, not the authors, supplied the V and J calls. Here the sample spans about 460,000 distinct CDR3 sequences, roughly 22% being singletons.

Sequencing used peripheral blood mononuclear cells (PBMCs), obtained when the disease was refractory, from a patient treated with antithyroid drugs. This clonotype was obtained from a female donor with Graves disease. This chain connects TRBV28 to TRBJ2-7, with D perhaps TRBD1 (5 bases). The CDR3 nucleotides are TGTGCCAGCAGTTTACAGGGTCCCGATGCCTACGAGCAGTACTTC. This gives the protein CASSLQGPDAYEQYF.